Here is one TCR beta chain with its context. It lacks a known antigen. The input lacks base qualities; no much larger clone sits a single base away. The library was prepared using the immunoSEQ multiplex PCR assay. The multiplex PCR relied on a mix of 60 forward primers for TCR Vbeta segments and 13 reverse primers for TCR Jbeta segments. The CDR3 region of rearranged TCR beta genes was amplified from genomic DNA with a multiplex PCR assay. The amplified TCR beta libraries were sequenced on the Illumina HiSeq System as 87-base-pair reads. Turning to the authors' computational methods: A later analysis tallied 75 million to 95 million unique TCR beta chains across the 666 repertoires, and approximately 12 million of those chains were shared by two or more donors. To remove PCR and sequencing errors, raw reads were error-corrected and collapsed into unique sequences using a nearest-neighbor algorithm that merged closely related sequences. Alignment of CDR3 sequences to IMGT reference sequences was used to assign V, D and J gene segments. For a sequence to be retained, a match of at least six nucleotides to both a V gene segment and a J gene segment was required. Rearrangements were classified as productive when the CDR3 lacked stop codons and remained in frame with V and J, and all other rearrangements were classified as non-productive. CDR3 was defined according to IMGT convention as the region running from the second conserved V-encoded cysteine to the conserved J-encoded phenylalanine. In an earlier analysis of roughly 610 of the donors, sequences lacking an unambiguous match to a single V gene segment were excluded. An earlier analysis of 587 of the donors called V segments functional above 56.7% productive rearrangements and segregating when the between-donor standard deviation exceeded 5%. A statistical classification framework was developed to diagnose cytomegalovirus status using the catalog of TCR beta chain sequences. V and J gene assignment, in a later analysis, came from comparing TCR nucleotide sequences with IMGT/GENE-DB human TR gene sequences. In a later analysis, CDR3 sequences and most-parsimonious VDJ recombination scenarios were assigned using the TCRdist pipeline. A later analysis defined each TCR beta chain by its CDR3 amino acid sequence plus V-gene family, and excluded reads lacking a unique V-gene family. To address suspected cross-contamination and a sequencing artifact, a later analysis removed roughly 580 highly shared, low-generation-probability nucleotide sequences. In a later analysis, a clonal expansion index for each public chain was calculated from normalized within-repertoire ranks of inferred template counts. A later analysis computed generation probabilities with a VDJ recombination model fitted to out-of-frame rearrangements, and checked the results against IGoR. In a later analysis, TCR-TCR, TCR-HLA and TCR-CMV co-occurrence was scored with hypergeometric tests, and a repertoire-size bias correction was applied to TCR pairs. To estimate false discovery rates, a later analysis permuted the HLA or CMV assignments 20 times. In a later analysis, co-occurring TCRs were grouped using DBSCAN, and TCRdist sequence similarity was added for clustering within HLA-allele-positive subsets. For co-occurrence clustering, repertoires with fewer than 30,000 or more than 120,000 public chains were excluded, along with four to six repertoires with anomalous nucleotide sharing. TCRdb mirrors the immuneACCESS table, restricted to in-frame sequences. Some clones are absent from its copies; in checked studies, under half trace to an unresolved V gene, and the reason for the others is unknown. The V and J calls and the clone size are those of that table, but D and trimming were determined from the DNA. The table for this sample lists fewer than 150,000 clones; around 78% of them were counted only once. Of the sample, less than 3.5% is held by the ten largest clones.

The data originate from a study of cytomegalovirus exposure and HLA in healthy donors (dated by TCRdb to 2015 to 2018). Looking at the study overall: According to an earlier analysis of several hundred of the donors, about 179 million T cells yielded 117 million unique TCR beta sequences and less than 300 Gb of sequence data. In addition to the first cohort of about 650 subjects, a separate validation cohort of over 90 different subjects was used. The aim of the study was to test whether cataloging public T cell receptors could identify signatures of past pathogen exposure. All discovery cohort repertoires had been generated using a single sequencing platform. The study profiled the T cell repertoires of some 610 subjects by immunosequencing and related them to cytomegalovirus serostatus. Among the approximately 400 genotyped donors, around 81% belonged to the genetic ancestry cluster associated with self-reported Caucasian donors. In the later analysis, no new phenotypic data were used to find candidate immune exposures; instead, reliance was placed on TCR beta sequences and their occurrence across donors. An earlier analysis of around 540 of the donors applied high-throughput TCR beta sequencing to assess whether each TCR beta V gene segment acted as functional or pseudogenic. Among 398 genotyped donors of the cohort, an average of approximately 240,000 unique TCR beta nucleotide sequences were sequenced per donor, 15% to 20% of them non-productive. Four or five DR-DQ haplotypes were handled as single units for association and clustering because linkage in the cohort was strong. About 300 gigabases of sequencing data and 91 million or so unique TCR sequences made up an early release that covered 500 to 700 HLA-typed donors. The number of typed donors differed by locus: about 620-640 for A, B, C, DRB1 and DQB1; 500 to 550 for DQA1; some 590 for DPA1; and around 490 for DPB1. HLA typing included class I and class II loci at four-digit resolution. A later genetic analysis used genome-wide SNP genotypes for about three fifths of the 666 donors, treating that subset as a discovery cohort. To predict cytomegalovirus infection status, the study brought together high-throughput TCR immunosequencing, statistical association of individual TCRs with disease status, and machine learning. A later analysis re-examined previously published TCR beta repertoires from more than 650 donors and added high-resolution HLA genotyping to investigate patterns of TCR occurrence. Donor age, sex, ethnicity and CMV serostatus were compiled together with the repertoire data. What the authors observed across the whole study: Presence/absence analyses assumed roughly uniform sequencing depth across donors, an assumption that may not hold. Cytomegalovirus status was reported to be diagnosed by the classifier with high specificity and sensitivity in both the original and validation cohorts. Compared with equally common non-associated chains, HLA-associated TCR beta chains in a later analysis were more clonally expanded and had lower generation probabilities. In a later analysis, TCR association rates were found to vary across HLA loci, with the most associated TCRs seen for DRB1 alleles and the fewest for HLA-C alleles. A few of the identified cytomegalovirus-associated TCR beta chains were confirmed in vitro to be specific for cytomegalovirus antigens. Most TCR sequences were seen in very few donors, while some public TCRs were found in many individuals. A later analysis found that most CMV-associated TCR beta chains appeared HLA-restricted, with HLA associations seemingly driven largely by CMV exposure. Roughly 17 rarely observed V segments, including chromosome 9 orphons, were excluded from the earlier analysis of about 600 of the donors because counts were too low. It was suggested by the authors that the approach could potentially be generalized to other disease states and immunological phenotypes. A further reported finding was that TCR beta sequences accurately predicted the HLA-A and HLA-B alleles for most subjects in the first cohort. When HLA alleles, especially DR and DQ, strongly co-occurred, TCR associations were difficult to assign to individual alleles. At a false discovery rate of 0.05, a later analysis linked around 17,000 TCR beta sequences to specific HLA alleles. The study listed approximately 160 TCR beta chains as associated with cytomegalovirus. HLA typing was unavailable for some donors at each locus, so association tests used only the typed subset. Only TCR beta chains were sequenced in this cohort, and the absence of alpha or paired-chain data limited detectable features. An earlier analysis of several hundred of the donors showed that most TCR beta V segments appeared in productive rearrangements either about 90% or about 30% of the time, which broadly matched IMGT annotations. According to a later genetic analysis, donors in an Asian-associated ancestry cluster had fewer N-insertions in productive TCRs than the roughly 700-donor mean. Linkage disequilibrium might explain the correlated functional status among segregating V segments, but an unknown experimental factor could not be ruled out. An association between a missense DCLRE1C variant and V-gene and J-gene trimming of TCR beta chains was found in a later genetic analysis and replicated in an independent cohort. In a later analysis, several top co-occurrence clusters were reported to appear linked to parvovirus B19, influenza, CMV and Epstein-Barr virus. Immune exposure information for the cohort was limited to CMV serostatus. A cluster of highly shared sequence variants was judged likely to be a technical artifact of the sequencing pipeline. Some IMGT-functional V segments, including TRBV6-2 and TRBV6-3, could not be distinguished by the 87-base-pair reads and were therefore excluded.

In total, over 600 healthy bone marrow donors made up the cohort. All cohort members were sampled while nominally healthy, although unrecorded immune exposures were likely present. The donor tested CMV seronegative, placing the donor among the approximately 360 seronegative members of the cohort. A peripheral blood sample was provided by each donor, and peripheral blood mononuclear cells were used for TCR beta sequencing. Genomic DNA was extracted from the blood cell samples with the Qiagen DNeasy Blood Extraction Kit. The CDR3 runs 16 residues from the cysteine to the phenylalanine. The read is trimmed to its CDR3 DNA, 48 bases read in frame from base 1. Based on the germline V gene, the CDR1 and CDR2 sequences are MNHNS and SASEGT. The junction shows trimming of 2 bases on V and 0 bases on J, plus 13 bases between the germline ends.

The specimen sequenced was PBMCs. This TCR was sampled from a male donor in good health and CMV-seronegative. The V gene is TRBV6-1 and the J gene is TRBJ1-2; too little of a D gene remains to name it. The CDR3 corresponds to CASSEHGGLSNYGYTF. The nucleotides read TGTGCCAGCAGTGAACATGGAGGTCTTTCTAACTATGGCTACACCTTC.